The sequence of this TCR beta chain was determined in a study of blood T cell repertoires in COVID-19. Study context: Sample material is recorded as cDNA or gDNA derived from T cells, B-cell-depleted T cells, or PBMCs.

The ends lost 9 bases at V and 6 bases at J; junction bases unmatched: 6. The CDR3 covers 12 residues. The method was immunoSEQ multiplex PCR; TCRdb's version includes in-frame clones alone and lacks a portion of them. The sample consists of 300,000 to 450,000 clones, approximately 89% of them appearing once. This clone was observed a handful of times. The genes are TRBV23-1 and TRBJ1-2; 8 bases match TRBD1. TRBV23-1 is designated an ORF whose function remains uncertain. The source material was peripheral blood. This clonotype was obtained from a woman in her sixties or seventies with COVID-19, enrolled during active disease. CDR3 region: CARDRVTHGYTF. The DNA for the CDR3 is TGCGCCAGGGACAGGGTAACTCATGGCTACACCTTC.